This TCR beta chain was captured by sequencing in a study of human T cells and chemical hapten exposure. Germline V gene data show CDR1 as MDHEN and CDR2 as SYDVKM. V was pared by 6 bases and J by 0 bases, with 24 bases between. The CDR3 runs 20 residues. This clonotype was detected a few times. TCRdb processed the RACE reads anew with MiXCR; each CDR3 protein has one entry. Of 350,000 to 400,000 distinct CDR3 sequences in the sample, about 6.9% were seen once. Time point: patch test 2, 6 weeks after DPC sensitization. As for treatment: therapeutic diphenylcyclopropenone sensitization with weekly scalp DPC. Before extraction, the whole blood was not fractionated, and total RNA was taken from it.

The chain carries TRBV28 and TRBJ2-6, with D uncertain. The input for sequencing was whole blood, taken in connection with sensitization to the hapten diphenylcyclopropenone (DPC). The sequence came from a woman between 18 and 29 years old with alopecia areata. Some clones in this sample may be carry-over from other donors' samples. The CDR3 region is CASSWEGSKRKSSGANVLTF. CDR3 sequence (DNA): TGTGCCAGCAGCTGGGAAGGGTCGAAGCGAAAAAGCTCTGGGGCCAACGTCCTGACTTTC.